This paragraph covers one T cell receptor beta chain sequence. No antigen is known for it. Likely unrecorded immune exposures existed in these nominally healthy donors. The primer mix had 60 Vbeta and 13 Jbeta primers. Here immunoSEQ multiplex PCR was the method, and the copy in TCRdb shows in-frame clones only, minus some. The sample has around 200,000 clones, and its top ten clones hold 0.65% to 0.9%. Looked up from germline, CDR1 is MNHEY and CDR2 is SMNVEV (reference sequence). This CDR3 is built from 14 residues. With 7 bases clipped from V and 6 bases from J, the junction kept 6 bases outside the gene matches. The sample comes from a study of cytomegalovirus exposure and HLA in healthy donors. Findings and limits, study-wide: Indistinguishability led to the exclusion of some V segments, TRBV6-2 and TRBV6-3 included. As a later analysis revealed, most CMV-associated TCR beta chains appeared HLA-restricted.

This clonotype was sampled from a young woman in good health and CMV-seropositive. Sequences were obtained from PBMCs. The chain is built from TRBV27 and TRBJ2-4; 10 bases match TRBD2. CDR3 protein: CASNLAGAGNIQYF. CDR3 coding DNA: TGTGCCAGCAACCTAGCGGGAGCGGGAAACATTCAGTACTTC.